Listed below are T cell receptor beta chains from one sample, sequenced in a study of T cell responses to AZD1222 COVID-19 vaccine. Clones were sequenced by immunoSEQ multiplex PCR, and TCRdb holds only the in-frame ones, with some missing. This table holds some 150,000 clones, 75% to 90% found once. The sample here was peripheral blood, taken after recovery from COVID-19. These receptor sequences come from an adult who had recovered from COVID-19. Both conserved end residues are part of each CDR3. Fields, in order: D gene, clone size, J gene, V gene, CDR3 DNA, CDR3 protein. The D gene is left open where the match is weak. Only part of the rows carry a size: once, few, many, or a class if the clone is expanded.

- - TRBJ2-5 TRBV5-1 TGCGCCAGCAGCTTGGTCCCGGGGGCTGTGGAGACCCAGTACTTC CASSLVPGAVETQYF
- once TRBJ1-2 TRBV6-4 TGTGCCAGCAGCCCCCTGGCGGGAGTCGGCTACACCTTC CASSPLAGVGYTF
- - TRBJ2-1 TRBV6-1 TGTGCCAGCAGTGAACTGCTAGACTCTTACAATGAGCAGTTCTTC CASSELLDSYNEQFF
- - TRBJ1-1 TRBV7-9 TGTGCCAGCAGCCACGGGAGTTATCGAGCTTTCTTT CASSHGSYRAFF
- - TRBJ1-5 TRBV7-2 TGTGCCAGCAGCTTCGTTGGGGAACAGCCCCGGCATTTT CASSFVGEQPRHF
- - TRBJ1-2 TRBV6-4 TGTGCCAGCAGTGACTCGGGATATGGCTACACCTTC CASSDSGYGYTF
- - TRBJ1-1 TRBV20-1 TGCAGTGCTAGTCATCAGTTTCTCTTAATGAACACTGAAGCTTTCTTT CSASHQFLLMNTEAFF
- - TRBJ1-1 TRBV12-3/TRBV12-4 TGTGCCAGCAGTTTAACGGACACTGAAGCTTTCTTT CASSLTDTEAFF
- - TRBJ1-2 TRBV18 TGTGCCAGCTCACCACCAGGACGGCCCCGTGGTGGCTACACCTTC CASSPPGRPRGGYTF
TRBD2 - TRBJ2-5 TRBV11-1 TGTGCCAGCAGCCCTGGGACTAATCAAGAGACCCAGTACTTC CASSPGTNQETQYF
- - TRBJ1-1 TRBV9 TGTGCCAGCAGCGCACCGGGGGCTGAAGCTTTCTTT CASSAPGAEAFF
- - TRBJ2-3 TRBV7-9 TGTGCCAGCAGCTTATTACAGGGTCGGGGCACAGATACGCAGTATTTT CASSLLQGRGTDTQYF
TRBD2 - TRBJ2-7 TRBV7-2 TGTGCCAGCAGCGCCTCTCCAGCGGGGGGGTACTACGAGCAGTACTTC CASSASPAGGYYEQYF
TRBD2 - TRBJ2-5 TRBV28 TGTGCCAGCAGTTCCGGGACTAGCAAGACCCAGTACTTC CASSSGTSKTQYF
- - TRBJ1-1 TRBV5-1 TGCGCCAGCAGCTTGGTTGGGGCTGGTGGCACTGAAGCTTTCTTT CASSLVGAGGTEAFF
- - TRBJ2-1 TRBV24-1 TGTGCCACCAGTGATGGGGGCCCGGGGAAGAGTGAGCAGTTCTTC CATSDGGPGKSEQFF
TRBD1 - TRBJ2-5 TRBV7-2 TGTGCCAGCACCTGGGACAGGGGAGGGGAGACCCAGTACTTC CASTWDRGGETQYF
- - TRBJ1-5 TRBV13 TGTGCCAGCAGCTTAAAGCTGAATCAGCCCCAGCATTTT CASSLKLNQPQHF
- - TRBJ1-2 TRBV12-3/TRBV12-4 TGTGCCAGCAGTTTGGGCAGCTATGGCTACACCTTC CASSLGSYGYTF
TRBD2 once TRBJ2-7 TRBV6-1 TGTGCCAGCAGTGAAGCCGTAGCGGGAGGTTACGAGCAGTACTTC CASSEAVAGGYEQYF
TRBD1 - TRBJ2-1 TRBV19 TGTGCCAGTAGTAGGACAGGAAAACCATCCTACAATGAGCAGTTCTTC CASSRTGKPSYNEQFF
TRBD2 - TRBJ2-3 TRBV4-2 TGTGCCAGCAGCCAAGAGGCGGGGGGGTACACAGATACGCAGTATTTT CASSQEAGGYTDTQYF
TRBD1 - TRBJ2-2 TRBV19 TGTGCCAGTAGTATAGGGACAGGGGTCTACACCGGGGAGCTGTTTTTT CASSIGTGVYTGELFF
- - TRBJ2-3 TRBV7-2 TGTGCCAGCAGCGTTATAGCGGGCACAGATACGCAGTATTTT CASSVIAGTDTQYF
TRBD1 - TRBJ2-5 TRBV4-1 TGCGCCAGCAGCCAAGGACAGGGGTTTCGCGAGACCCAGTACTTC CASSQGQGFRETQYF
- once TRBJ2-7 TRBV29-1 TGCAGCGACCCGGGACTGACCGGCTGCGAGCAGTACTTC CSDPGLTGCEQYF
- once TRBJ2-2 TRBV10-3 TGTGCCATCAGTGAGTCGCGGTCCGGGACTAACACCGGGGAGCTGTTTTTT CAISESRSGTNTGELFF